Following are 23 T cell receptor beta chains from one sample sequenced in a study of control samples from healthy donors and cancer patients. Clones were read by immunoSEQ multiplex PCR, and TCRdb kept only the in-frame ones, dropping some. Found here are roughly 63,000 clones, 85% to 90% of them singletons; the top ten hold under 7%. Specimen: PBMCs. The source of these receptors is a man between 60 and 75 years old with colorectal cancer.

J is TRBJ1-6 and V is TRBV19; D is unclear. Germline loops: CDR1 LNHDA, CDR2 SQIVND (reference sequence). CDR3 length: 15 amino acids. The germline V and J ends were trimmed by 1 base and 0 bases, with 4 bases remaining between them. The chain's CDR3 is CASSIVSSYNSPLHF. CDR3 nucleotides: TGTGCCAGTAGTATAGTAAGCTCCTATAATTCACCCCTCCACTTT.

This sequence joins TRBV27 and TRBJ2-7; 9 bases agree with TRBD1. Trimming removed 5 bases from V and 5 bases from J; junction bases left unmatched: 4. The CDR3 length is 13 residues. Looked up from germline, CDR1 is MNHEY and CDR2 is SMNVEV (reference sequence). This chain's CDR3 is CASSPGTGNEQYF. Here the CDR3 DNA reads TGTGCCAGCAGTCCCGGGACAGGGAACGAGCAGTACTTC.

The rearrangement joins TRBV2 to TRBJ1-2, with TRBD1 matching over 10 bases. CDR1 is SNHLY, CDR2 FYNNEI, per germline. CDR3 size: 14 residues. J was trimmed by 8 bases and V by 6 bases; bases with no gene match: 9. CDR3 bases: TGTGCCAGCAGGATTACCGGGACAGGGGTCGGCTACACCTTC. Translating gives CASRITGTGVGYTF.

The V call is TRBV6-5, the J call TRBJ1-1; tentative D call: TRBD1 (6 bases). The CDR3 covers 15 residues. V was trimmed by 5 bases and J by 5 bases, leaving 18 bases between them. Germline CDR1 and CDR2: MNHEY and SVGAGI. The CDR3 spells CASSLGGNWGTEAFF. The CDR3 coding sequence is TGTGCCAGCAGTCTCGGGGGCAATTGGGGGACTGAAGCTTTCTTT.

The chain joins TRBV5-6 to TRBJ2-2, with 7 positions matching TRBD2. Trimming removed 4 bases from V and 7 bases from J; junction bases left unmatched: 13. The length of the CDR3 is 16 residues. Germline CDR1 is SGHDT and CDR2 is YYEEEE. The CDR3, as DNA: TGTGCCAGCAGCCCGATGGGGGGGGGTCAGGTCGGGGAGCTGTTTTTT. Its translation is CASSPMGGGQVGELFF. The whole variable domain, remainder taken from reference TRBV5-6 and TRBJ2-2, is DAGVTQSPTHLIKTRGQQVTLRCSPKSGHDTVSWYQQALGQGPQFIFQYYEEEERQRGNFPDRFSGHQFPNYSSELNVNALLLGDSALYLCASSPMGGGQVGELFFGEGSRLTVL.

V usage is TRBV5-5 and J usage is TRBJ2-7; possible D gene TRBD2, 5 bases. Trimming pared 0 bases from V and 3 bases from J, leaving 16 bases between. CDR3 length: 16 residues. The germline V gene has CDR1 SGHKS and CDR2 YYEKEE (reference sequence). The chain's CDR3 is CASSLGSLRGSYEQYF. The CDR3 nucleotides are TGTGCCAGCAGCTTGGGGTCCTTGAGAGGGAGCTACGAGCAGTACTTC.

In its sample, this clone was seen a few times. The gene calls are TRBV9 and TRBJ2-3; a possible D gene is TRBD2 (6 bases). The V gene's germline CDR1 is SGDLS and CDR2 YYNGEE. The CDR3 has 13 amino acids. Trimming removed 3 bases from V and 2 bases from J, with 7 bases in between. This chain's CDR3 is CASSASVTDTQYF. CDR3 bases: TGTGCCAGCAGCGCTAGCGTCACAGATACGCAGTATTTT.

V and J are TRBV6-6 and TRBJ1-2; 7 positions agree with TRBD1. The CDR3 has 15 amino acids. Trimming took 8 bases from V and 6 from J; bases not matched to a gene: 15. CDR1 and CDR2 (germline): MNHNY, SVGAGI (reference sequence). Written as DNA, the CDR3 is TGTGCCAGCGCCCCTCGACAGGGCCCCCTCCATGGCTACACCTTC. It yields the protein CASAPRQGPLHGYTF.

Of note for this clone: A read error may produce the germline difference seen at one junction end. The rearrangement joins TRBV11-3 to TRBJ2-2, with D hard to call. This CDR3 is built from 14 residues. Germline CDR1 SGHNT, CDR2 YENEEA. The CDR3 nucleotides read TGTGCCAGCAGCTCCGCCCTTGACACAGGGGAGCTGTTTTTT. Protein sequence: CASSSALDTGELFF. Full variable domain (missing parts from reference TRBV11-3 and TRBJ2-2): EAGVVQSPRYKIIEKKQPVAFWCNPISGHNTLYWYLQNLGQGPELLIRYENEEAVDDSQLPKDRFSAERLKGVDSTLKIQPAELGDSAVYLCASSSALDTGELFFGEGSRLTVL.

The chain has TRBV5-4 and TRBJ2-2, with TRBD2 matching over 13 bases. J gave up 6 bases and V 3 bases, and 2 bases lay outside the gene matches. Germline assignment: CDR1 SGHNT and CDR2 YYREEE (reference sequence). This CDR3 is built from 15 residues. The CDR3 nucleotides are TGTGCCAGCAGCTCCGGACTAGCGGGGGCCGGGGAGCTGTTTTTT. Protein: CASSSGLAGAGELFF.

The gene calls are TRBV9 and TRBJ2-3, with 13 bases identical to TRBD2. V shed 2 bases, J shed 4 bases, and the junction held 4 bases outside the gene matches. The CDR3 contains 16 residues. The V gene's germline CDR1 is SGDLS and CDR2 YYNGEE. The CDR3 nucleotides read TGTGCCAGCAGCGTTACTAGCGGGGGGGCCTCAGATACGCAGTATTTT. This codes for CASSVTSGGASDTQYF. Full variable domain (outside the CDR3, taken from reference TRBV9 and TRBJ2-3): DSGVTQTPKHLITATGQRVTLRCSPRSGDLSVYWYQQSLDQGLQFLIQYYNGEERAKGNILERFSAQQFPDLHSELNLSSLELGDSALYFCASSVTSGGASDTQYFGPGTRLTVL.

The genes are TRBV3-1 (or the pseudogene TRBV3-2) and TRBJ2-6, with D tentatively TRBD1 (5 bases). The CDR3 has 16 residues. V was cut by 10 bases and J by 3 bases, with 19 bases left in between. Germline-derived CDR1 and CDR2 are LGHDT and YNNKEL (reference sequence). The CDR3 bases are TGTGCCATCGGCCAGGGCCCCTCTGGTGGGGCCAACGTCCTGACTTTC. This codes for CAIGQGPSGGANVLTF.

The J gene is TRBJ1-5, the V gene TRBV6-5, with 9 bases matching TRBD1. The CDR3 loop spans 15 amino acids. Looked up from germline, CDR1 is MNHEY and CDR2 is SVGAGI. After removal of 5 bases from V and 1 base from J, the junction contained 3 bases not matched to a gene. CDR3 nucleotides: TGTGCCAGCAGTCCCGACAGGGGGAGCAATCAGCCCCAGCATTTT. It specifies CASSPDRGSNQPQHF.

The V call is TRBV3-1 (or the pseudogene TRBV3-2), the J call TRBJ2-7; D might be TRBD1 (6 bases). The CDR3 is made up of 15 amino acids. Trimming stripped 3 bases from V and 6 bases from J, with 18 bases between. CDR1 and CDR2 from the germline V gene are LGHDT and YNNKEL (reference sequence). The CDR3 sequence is CASSHPRGSRSEQYF. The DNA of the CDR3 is TGTGCCAGCAGCCATCCCAGGGGTAGTCGCAGCGAGCAGTACTTC.

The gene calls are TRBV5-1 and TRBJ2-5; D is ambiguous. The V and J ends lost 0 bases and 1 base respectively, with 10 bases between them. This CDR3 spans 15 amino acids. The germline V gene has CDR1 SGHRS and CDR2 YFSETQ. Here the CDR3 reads CASSLAVQLQETQYF. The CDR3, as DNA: TGCGCCAGCAGCTTGGCTGTACAGCTCCAAGAGACCCAGTACTTC.

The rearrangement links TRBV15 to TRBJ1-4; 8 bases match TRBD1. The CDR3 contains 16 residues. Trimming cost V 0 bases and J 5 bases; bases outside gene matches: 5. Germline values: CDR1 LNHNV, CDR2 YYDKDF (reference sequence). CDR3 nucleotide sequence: TGTGCCACCAGCAGAGATGGGCAGGGGGCGAATGAAAAACTGTTTTTT. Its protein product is CATSRDGQGANEKLFF.

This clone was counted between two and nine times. CDR3: CASSLAASTDTQYF. Written as DNA, the CDR3 is TGCGCCAGCAGCCTAGCGGCGAGCACAGATACGCAGTATTTT. The chain combines TRBV5-1 with TRBJ2-3; TRBD2 matches at 7 bases. The germline CDR1 and CDR2 sequences are SGHRS and YFSETQ. Germline trimming cut 4 bases from V and 0 bases from J; bases unmatched to any gene: 2. This CDR3 spans 14 amino acids.

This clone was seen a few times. CDR3 protein: CASSYRGHFGELFF. Written as DNA, the CDR3 is TGTGCCAGCAGTTACAGGGGACACTTCGGGGAGCTGTTTTTT. The chain carries TRBV6-6 and TRBJ2-2; D may be TRBD1 (6 bases). The CDR3 is 14 amino acids. The V end was cut by 2 bases, the J end by 7 bases, with 11 bases between. CDR1 is MNHNY, CDR2 SVGAGI, per germline (reference sequence).

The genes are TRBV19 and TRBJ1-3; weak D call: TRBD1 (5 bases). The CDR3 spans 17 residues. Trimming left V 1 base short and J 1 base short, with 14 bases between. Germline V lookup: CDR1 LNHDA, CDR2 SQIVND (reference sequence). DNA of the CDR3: TGTGCCAGTAGTATAGCACATTTAGGGGCTTCTGGAAACACCATATATTTT. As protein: CASSIAHLGASGNTIYF.

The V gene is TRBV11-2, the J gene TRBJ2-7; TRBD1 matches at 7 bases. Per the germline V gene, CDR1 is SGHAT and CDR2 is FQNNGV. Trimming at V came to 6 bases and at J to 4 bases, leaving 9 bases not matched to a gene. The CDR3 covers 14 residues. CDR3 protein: CASRSRDRVYEQYF. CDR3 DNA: TGTGCCAGCAGATCCCGGGACAGAGTTTACGAGCAGTACTTC.

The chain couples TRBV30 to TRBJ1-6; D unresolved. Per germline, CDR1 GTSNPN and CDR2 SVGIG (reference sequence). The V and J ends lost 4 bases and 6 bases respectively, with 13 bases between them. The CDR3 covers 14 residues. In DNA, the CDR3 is TGTGCCTGGAACAAGTACACTTTTAATTCACCCCTCCACTTT. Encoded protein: CAWNKYTFNSPLHF.

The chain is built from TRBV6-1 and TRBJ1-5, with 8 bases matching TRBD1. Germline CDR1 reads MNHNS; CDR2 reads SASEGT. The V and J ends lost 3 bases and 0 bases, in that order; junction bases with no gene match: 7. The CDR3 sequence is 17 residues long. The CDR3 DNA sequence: TGTGCCAGCAGTGACGGATGGACAGGGCCTAGCAATCAGCCCCAGCATTTT. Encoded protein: CASSDGWTGPSNQPQHF.

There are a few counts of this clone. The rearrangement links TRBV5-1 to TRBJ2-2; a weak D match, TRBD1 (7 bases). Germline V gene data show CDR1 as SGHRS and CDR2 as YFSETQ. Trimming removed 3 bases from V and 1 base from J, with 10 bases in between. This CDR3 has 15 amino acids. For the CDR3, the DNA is TGCGCCAGCAGCTGGCAGGGGGGGAACACCGGGGAGCTGTTTTTT. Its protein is CASSWQGGNTGELFF.